A selection of T cell receptor beta chains follows, all from one sample in a study of identical twins. TCRdb reprocessed the 5' RACE reads with MiXCR, giving one entry per CDR3 protein. The table shows 200,000 to 250,000 distinct CDR3 sequences, with about 7.5% occurring only once. These same records also appear under a second study, on yellow fever vaccine responses in identical twins.

What was sequenced was memory (CD45RO+) T cells sorted from blood. The receptor source for this set is a woman under 30 in good health. Each CDR3 is given with its conserved first and last residue. A D gene is named only where the DNA matches it firmly. The listing skips clone size in some rows; elsewhere it reads once, few, many or a size class.

TRBJ2-2	TRBV29-1	NA	NA	13	TGCAGCGTTGTTTGGCTGATCACCGGGGAGCTGTTTTTT	CSVVWLITGELFF
TRBJ2-1	TRBV6-1	few	TRBD2	17	TGTGCCAGCAGTATCTATGGGAGCGGGGACGGTTACAATGAGCAGTTCTTC	CASSIYGSGDGYNEQFF
TRBJ2-7	TRBV5-6	NA	TRBD1	13	TGTGCCAGCAGCTTGACAGGGGGGAACGAGCAGTACTTC	CASSLTGGNEQYF
TRBJ2-7	TRBV27	NA	NA	14	TGTGCCAGCCGACCGGGACAAAGGTGGGGGGAGCAGTACTTC	CASRPGQRWGEQYF
TRBJ2-7	TRBV6-6	NA	NA	13	TGTGCCAGCAGTTACTCCCAATCAGTCGAGCAGTACTTC	CASSYSQSVEQYF
TRBJ2-5	TRBV28	few	NA	14	TGTGCCAGCAGTCCCATAAGGGACCAAGAGACCCAGTACTTC	CASSPIRDQETQYF
TRBJ1-3	TRBV20-1	few	NA	14	TGCAGTGCCCAGGGAGGCAGGGCTGGAAACACCATATATTTT	CSAQGGRAGNTIYF
TRBJ2-7	TRBV5-4	NA	NA	14	TGTGCCAGCAGCGGCGGGACAGTCTCCTACGAGCAGTACTTC	CASSGGTVSYEQYF
TRBJ2-3	TRBV7-3	NA	NA	15	TGTGCCAGCAGCTTGATGGGGGGGCCGGGGGATACGCAGTATTTT	CASSLMGGPGDTQYF
TRBJ2-2	TRBV12-3/TRBV12-4	few	TRBD2	17	TGTGCCAGCAGTGTAACTAGCGGGAGGGTCAGCACCGGGGAGCTGTTTTTT	CASSVTSGRVSTGELFF
TRBJ2-3	TRBV11-3	NA	NA	15	TGTGCCAGCAGCTTGGGAGGCAGGGAAACAGATACGCAGTATTTT	CASSLGGRETDTQYF
TRBJ1-5	TRBV2	few	TRBD1	12	TGTGCCAGCAGTGAAGCGGGGGCAGACAGGGCCTTT	CASSEAGADRAF
TRBJ2-7	TRBV7-2	many	TRBD1	16	TGTGCCAGCAGCCTGCCTAGGACAGGGAGATCCTACGAGCAGTACTTC	CASSLPRTGRSYEQYF
TRBJ1-6	TRBV12-3/TRBV12-4	NA	TRBD1	14	TGTGCCAGCAGCATTCAGGGGGCTGGTTCACCCCTCCACTTT	CASSIQGAGSPLHF
TRBJ2-1	TRBV6-1	NA	NA	14	TGTGCCAGCAGCCCCCTAAGCTCCTACAATGAGCAGTTCTTC	CASSPLSSYNEQFF
TRBJ1-5	TRBV6-1	many	TRBD1	14	TGTGCCAGCAGTATAGACAGGGGGTCCCAGCCCCAGCATTTT	CASSIDRGSQPQHF
TRBJ2-1	TRBV29-1	many	TRBD1	11	TGCAGCGCCCGACAGGGCAATGAGCAGTTCTTC	CSARQGNEQFF
TRBJ2-3	TRBV7-2	many	NA	14	TGTGCCAGCAGCTCCAAACGATGGCCAGATACGCAGTATTTT	CASSSKRWPDTQYF
TRBJ2-5	TRBV25-1	few	TRBD1	19	TGTGCCAGCACATCGCCCCCCAGACAGGGCCGAGTCCACCAAGAGACCCAGTACTTC	CASTSPPRQGRVHQETQYF
TRBJ1-2	TRBV28	few	NA	12	TGTGCCAGCAGCACAAAAAAGTATGGCTACACCTTC	CASSTKKYGYTF
TRBJ1-1	TRBV4-3	few	TRBD1	15	TGCGCCAGCAGCCGCGCCGGACAGGGCTCCACTGAAGCTTTCTTT	CASSRAGQGSTEAFF
TRBJ2-2	TRBV6-5	NA	NA	14	TGTGCCAGCAGTTACTCGACAGCCGAGGGGGAGCTGTTTTTT	CASSYSTAEGELFF
TRBJ1-5	TRBV12-3/TRBV12-4	many	NA	15	TGTGCCAGCAGTTTAGGAGGATTTAGCAATCAGCCCCAGCATTTT	CASSLGGFSNQPQHF
TRBJ1-1	TRBV29-1	few	TRBD1	15	TGCAGCGTTAAGGGACAGGGGTGGATGAACACTGAAGCTTTCTTT	CSVKGQGWMNTEAFF
TRBJ2-7	TRBV5-1	few	NA	14	TGCGCCAGCAGCTTGGGACAACCCGAGTACGAGCAGTACTTC	CASSLGQPEYEQYF
TRBJ1-1	TRBV6-1	few	NA	15	TGTGCCAGCAGCCCTCAGGGCCTCGTGGGCACTGAAGCTTTCTTT	CASSPQGLVGTEAFF
TRBJ2-7	TRBV6-2/TRBV6-3	many	TRBD1	13	TGTGCCAGCAGTTTGGGCAGGGGGCTCGAGCAGTACTTC	CASSLGRGLEQYF
TRBJ2-7	TRBV25-1	many	NA	15	TGTGCCAGCAGTGAATATGGGGCAGGGAGCCACGAGCAGTACTTC	CASSEYGAGSHEQYF
TRBJ2-3	TRBV4-1	many	NA	13	TGCGCCAGCAGCCAAGAAATGACAGATACGCAGTATTTT	CASSQEMTDTQYF
TRBJ2-1	TRBV7-9	few	TRBD2	16	TGTGCCAGCAGCCCCGCCGGTAGCGGGAGGGCCGGTGAGCAGTTCTTC	CASSPAGSGRAGEQFF
TRBJ2-5	TRBV9	many	NA	14	TGTGCCAGCAACAAAAATCTAGGTGAAGAGACCCAGTACTTC	CASNKNLGEETQYF
TRBJ1-5	TRBV20-1	NA	NA	12	TGCAGTGCTTCGGACAGTATTCAGCCCCAGCATTTT	CSASDSIQPQHF
TRBJ2-7	TRBV20-1	NA	NA	15	TGCAGTGCTGGAGAGGGAGTCAGGGCACCCTACGAGCAGTACTTC	CSAGEGVRAPYEQYF
TRBJ2-1	TRBV4-1	many	NA	15	TGCGCCAGCAGCCAAGTCCCTAGCGCCTACAATGAGCAGTTCTTC	CASSQVPSAYNEQFF
TRBJ2-5	TRBV20-1	NA	NA	12	TGCAGTGCCCAGGGGCTCCAAGAGACCCAGTACTTC	CSAQGLQETQYF
TRBJ2-4	TRBV6-1	many	NA	14	TGTGCCAGCAGTGCCCCGGGGGCCAAAAACATTCAGTACTTC	CASSAPGAKNIQYF
TRBJ2-1	TRBV4-3	many	NA	12	TGCGCCAGCAGCCAAGGGAACAGGGCGTCTCACTTC	CASSQGNRASHF
TRBJ1-1	TRBV7-2	few	NA	14	TGTGCCAGCAGCACACCGGGCCTGAACACTGAAGCTTTCTTT	CASSTPGLNTEAFF
TRBJ2-5	TRBV12-3/TRBV12-4	many	NA	14	TGTGCCACCTCGTTGGGAGTTGGGCAAGAGACCCAGTACTTC	CATSLGVGQETQYF
TRBJ2-1	TRBV20-1	many	NA	14	TGCAGTGCTAGACACGGAAGTACCTACAATGAGCAGTTCTTC	CSARHGSTYNEQFF
TRBJ1-2	TRBV29-1	few	NA	12	TGCAGCGTTGGGGGAGAGACAAGTGGCTACACCTTC	CSVGGETSGYTF
TRBJ2-1	TRBV24-1	many	TRBD1	14	TGTGCCACAGCTAGGACAGGGGCTTACAATGAGCAGTTCTTC	CATARTGAYNEQFF
TRBJ2-7	TRBV29-1	many	TRBD1	16	TGCAGCGTTGAAGATTTCGGCAGGGGGAGCTCCTACGAGCAGTACTTC	CSVEDFGRGSSYEQYF
TRBJ1-4	TRBV2	NA	NA	12	TGTGCCAGCACAAGTAATAATGAAAAACTGTTTTTT	CASTSNNEKLFF
TRBJ1-1	TRBV5-5	few	NA	14	TGTGCCAGCAGCTTGGGGTTATTCGGGACTGAAGCTTTCTTT	CASSLGLFGTEAFF
TRBJ1-1	TRBV28	NA	TRBD1	14	TGTGCCAGCAGTTCGACAGGGAGGAGGACTGAAGCTTTCTTT	CASSSTGRRTEAFF
TRBJ2-3	TRBV4-3	many	TRBD2	16	TGCGCCAGCAGCTCACAAGCGGGAGGGGGTTCAGATACGCAGTATTTT	CASSSQAGGGSDTQYF
TRBJ2-1	TRBV2	few	TRBD2	18	TGTGCCTTCAGAGCCGGGACTAGCGGGGGGGCAAACTGGAATGAGCAGTTCTTC	CAFRAGTSGGANWNEQFF